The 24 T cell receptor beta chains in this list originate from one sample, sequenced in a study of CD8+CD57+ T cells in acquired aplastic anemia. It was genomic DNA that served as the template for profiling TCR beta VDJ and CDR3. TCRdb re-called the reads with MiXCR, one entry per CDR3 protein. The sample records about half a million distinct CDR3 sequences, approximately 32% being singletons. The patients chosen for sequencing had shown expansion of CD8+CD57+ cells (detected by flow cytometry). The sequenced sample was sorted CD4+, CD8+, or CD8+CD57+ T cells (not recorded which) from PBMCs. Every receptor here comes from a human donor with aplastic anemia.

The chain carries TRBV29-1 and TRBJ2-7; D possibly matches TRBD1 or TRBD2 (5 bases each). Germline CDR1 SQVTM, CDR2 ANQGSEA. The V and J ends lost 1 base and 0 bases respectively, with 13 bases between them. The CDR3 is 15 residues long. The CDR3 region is CSVEAGTVSSYEQYF. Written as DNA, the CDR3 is TGCAGCGTTGAAGCGGGGACCGTGAGCTCCTACGAGCAGTACTTC.

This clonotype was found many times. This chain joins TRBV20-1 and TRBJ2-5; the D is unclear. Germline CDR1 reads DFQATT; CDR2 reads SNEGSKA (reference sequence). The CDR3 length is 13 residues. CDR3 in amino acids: CSTEVQPQETQYF. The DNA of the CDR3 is TGCAGCACTGAAGTCCAGCCCCAAGAGACCCAGTACTTC.

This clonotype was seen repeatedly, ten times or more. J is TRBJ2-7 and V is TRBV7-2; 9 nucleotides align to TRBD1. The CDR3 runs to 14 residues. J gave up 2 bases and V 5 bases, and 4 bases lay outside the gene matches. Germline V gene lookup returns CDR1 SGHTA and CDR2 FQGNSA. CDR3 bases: TGTGCCAGCAGCCCGAGGACAGGGGCCTACGAGCAGTACTTC. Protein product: CASSPRTGAYEQYF.

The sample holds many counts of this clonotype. CDR3 nucleotides: TGCGCCAGCAGGCAGGACAGGGACACTGAAGCTTTCTTT. Its translation: CASRQDRDTEAFF. The V gene is TRBV5-1, the J gene TRBJ1-1; TRBD1 matches 8 bases. CDR3 length: 13 residues. Unmatched junction bases numbered 3, after V lost 5 bases and J lost 3 bases. The germline V gene has CDR1 SGHRS and CDR2 YFSETQ. Combining the CDR3 with reference TRBV5-1 and TRBJ1-1 gives the whole variable domain KAGVTQTPRYLIKTRGQQVTLSCSPISGHRSVSWYQQTPGQGLQFLFEYFSETQRNKGNFPGRFSGRQFSNSRSEMNVSTLELGDSALYLCASRQDRDTEAFFGQGTRLTVV.

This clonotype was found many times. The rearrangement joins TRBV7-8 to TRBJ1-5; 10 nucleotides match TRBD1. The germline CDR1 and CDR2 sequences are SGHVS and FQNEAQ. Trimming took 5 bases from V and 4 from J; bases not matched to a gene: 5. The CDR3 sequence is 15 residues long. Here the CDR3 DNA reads TGTGCCAGCAGCGATGACAGGGGGCTTAATCAGCCCCAGCATTTT. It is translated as CASSDDRGLNQPQHF.

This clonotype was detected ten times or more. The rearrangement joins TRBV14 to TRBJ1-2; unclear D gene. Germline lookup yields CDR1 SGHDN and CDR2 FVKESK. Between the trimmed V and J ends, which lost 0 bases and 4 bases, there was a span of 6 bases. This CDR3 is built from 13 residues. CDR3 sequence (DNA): TGTGCCAGCAGCCAAGAAGAGACCTATGGCTACACCTTC. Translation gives CASSQEETYGYTF.

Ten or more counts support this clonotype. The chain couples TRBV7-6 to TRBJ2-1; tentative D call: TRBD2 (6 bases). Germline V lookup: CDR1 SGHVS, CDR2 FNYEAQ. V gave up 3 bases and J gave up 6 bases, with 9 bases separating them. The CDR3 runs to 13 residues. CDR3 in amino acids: CASSLAGLNEQFF. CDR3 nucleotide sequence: TGTGCCAGCAGCTTGGCGGGGCTCAATGAGCAGTTCTTC.

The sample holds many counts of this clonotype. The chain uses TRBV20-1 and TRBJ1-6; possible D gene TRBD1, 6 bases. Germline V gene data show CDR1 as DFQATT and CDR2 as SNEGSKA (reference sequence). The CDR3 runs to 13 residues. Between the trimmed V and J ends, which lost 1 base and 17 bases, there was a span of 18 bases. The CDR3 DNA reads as TGCAGTGCTAGAGCCGGGACAAGACTCTGGTTCCACTTT. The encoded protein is CSARAGTRLWFHF.

The CDR3 DNA is TGTGCCAGTAGTATAGACCAGGGGCCTAGCAATCAGCCCCAGCATTTT. This encodes CASSIDQGPSNQPQHF. This chain connects TRBV19 to TRBJ1-5; D is perhaps TRBD1 (6 bases). V lost 0 bases and J 0 bases, leaving 9 bases between the germline ends. The CDR3 is made up of 16 amino acids. Germline CDR1 LNHDA, CDR2 SQIVND (reference sequence).

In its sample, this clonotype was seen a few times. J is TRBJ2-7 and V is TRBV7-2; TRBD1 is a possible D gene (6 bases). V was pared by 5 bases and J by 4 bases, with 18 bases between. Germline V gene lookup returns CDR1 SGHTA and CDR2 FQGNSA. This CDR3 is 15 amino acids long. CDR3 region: CASSLPEGQRYEQYF. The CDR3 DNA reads TGTGCCAGCAGCCTTCCCGAGGGACAACGATACGAGCAGTACTTC.

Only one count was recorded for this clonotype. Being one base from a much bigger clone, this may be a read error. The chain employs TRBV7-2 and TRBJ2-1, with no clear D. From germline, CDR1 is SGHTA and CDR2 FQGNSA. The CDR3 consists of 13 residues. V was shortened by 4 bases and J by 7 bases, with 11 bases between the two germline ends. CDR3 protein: CTSSSQRTNEQFF. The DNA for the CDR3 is TGTACCAGCAGCTCACAGAGAACAAATGAGCAGTTCTTC. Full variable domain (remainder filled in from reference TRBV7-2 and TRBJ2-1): GAGVSQSPSNKVTEKGKDVELRCDPISGHTALYWYRQSLGQGLEFLIYFQGNSAPDKSGLPSDRFSAERTGGSVSTLTIQRTQQEDSAVYLCTSSSQRTNEQFFGPGTRLTVL.

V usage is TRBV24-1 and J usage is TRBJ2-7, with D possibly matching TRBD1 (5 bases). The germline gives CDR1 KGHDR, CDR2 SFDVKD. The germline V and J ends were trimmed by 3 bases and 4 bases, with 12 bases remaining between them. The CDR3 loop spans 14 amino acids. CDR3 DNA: TGTGCCACCAGTGATGACGCGCAGGGTTACGAGCAGTACTTC. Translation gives CATSDDAQGYEQYF.

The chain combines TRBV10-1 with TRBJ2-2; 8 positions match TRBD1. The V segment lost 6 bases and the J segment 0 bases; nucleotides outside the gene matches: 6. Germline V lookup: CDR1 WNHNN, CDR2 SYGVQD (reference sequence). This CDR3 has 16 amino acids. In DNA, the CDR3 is TGCGCCAGCAGCTCCGGGACAGGCGCGAACACCGGGGAGCTGTTTTTT. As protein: CASSSGTGANTGELFF.

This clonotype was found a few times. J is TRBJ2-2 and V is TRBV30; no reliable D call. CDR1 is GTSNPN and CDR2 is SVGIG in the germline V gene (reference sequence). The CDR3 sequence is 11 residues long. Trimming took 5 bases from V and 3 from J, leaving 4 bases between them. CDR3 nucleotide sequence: TGTGCCTGGGGGGACACCGGGGAGCTGTTTTTT. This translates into CAWGDTGELFF.

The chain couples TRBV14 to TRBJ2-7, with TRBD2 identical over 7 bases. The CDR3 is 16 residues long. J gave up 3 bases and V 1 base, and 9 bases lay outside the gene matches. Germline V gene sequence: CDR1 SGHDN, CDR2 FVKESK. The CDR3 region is CASSQVGGSLIYEQYF. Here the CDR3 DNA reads TGTGCCAGCAGCCAAGTCGGGGGGTCCCTAATCTACGAGCAGTACTTC.

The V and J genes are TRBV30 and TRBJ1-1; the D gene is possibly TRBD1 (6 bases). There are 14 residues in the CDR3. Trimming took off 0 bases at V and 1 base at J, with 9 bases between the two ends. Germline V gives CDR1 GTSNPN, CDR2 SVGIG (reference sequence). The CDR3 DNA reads TGTGCCTGGAGTGTATGGGGACAGAACACTGAAGCTTTCTTT. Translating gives CAWSVWGQNTEAFF.

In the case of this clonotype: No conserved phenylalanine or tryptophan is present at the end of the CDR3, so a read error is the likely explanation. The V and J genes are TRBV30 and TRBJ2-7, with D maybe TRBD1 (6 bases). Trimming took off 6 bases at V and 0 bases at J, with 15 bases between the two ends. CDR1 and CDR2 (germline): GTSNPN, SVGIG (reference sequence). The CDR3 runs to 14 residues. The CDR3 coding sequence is TGTGCCTGCCAGAGGGACACTCCCTCCTACGAGCAGTACCTC. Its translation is CACQRDTPSYEQYL.

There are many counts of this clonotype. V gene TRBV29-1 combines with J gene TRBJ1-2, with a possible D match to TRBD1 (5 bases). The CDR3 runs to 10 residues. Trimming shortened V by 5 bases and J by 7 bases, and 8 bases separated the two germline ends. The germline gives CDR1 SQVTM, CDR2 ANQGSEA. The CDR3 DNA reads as TGCAGCGTTCGGGACGTTGGCTACACCTTC. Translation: CSVRDVGYTF.

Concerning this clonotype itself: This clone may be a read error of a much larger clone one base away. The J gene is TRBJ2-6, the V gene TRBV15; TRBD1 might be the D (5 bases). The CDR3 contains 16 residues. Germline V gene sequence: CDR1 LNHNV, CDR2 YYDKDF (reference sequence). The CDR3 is CATSRDSGSGANVLAF. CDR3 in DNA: TGTGCCACCAGCAGAGATTCGGGCTCTGGGGCCAACGTCCTGGCTTTC.

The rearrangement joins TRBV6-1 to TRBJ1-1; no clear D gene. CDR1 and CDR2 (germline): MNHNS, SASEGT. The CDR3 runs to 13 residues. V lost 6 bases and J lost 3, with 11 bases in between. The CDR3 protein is CASRTPGYTEAFF. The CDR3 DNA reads TGTGCCAGCAGGACTCCAGGATACACTGAAGCTTTCTTT.

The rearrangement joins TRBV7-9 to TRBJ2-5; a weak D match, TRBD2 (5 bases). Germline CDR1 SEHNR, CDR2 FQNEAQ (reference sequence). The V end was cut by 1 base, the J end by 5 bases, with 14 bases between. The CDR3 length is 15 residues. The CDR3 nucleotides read TGTGCCAGCAGCTTAGATCCCGGGATGAGGGAGACCCAGTACTTC. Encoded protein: CASSLDPGMRETQYF.

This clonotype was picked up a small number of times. The CDR3 DNA sequence: TGCGCCAGCAGCTTGACACAGTTCACAGATACGCAGTATTTT. It specifies CASSLTQFTDTQYF. The chain links TRBV5-1 to TRBJ2-3; D unclear. Germline CDR1 and CDR2: SGHRS and YFSETQ. The CDR3 is 14 residues long. V gave up 1 base and J gave up 2 bases, with 8 bases separating them. The full variable domain, its missing parts supplied by reference TRBV5-1 and TRBJ2-3, is KAGVTQTPRYLIKTRGQQVTLSCSPISGHRSVSWYQQTPGQGLQFLFEYFSETQRNKGNFPGRFSGRQFSNSRSEMNVSTLELGDSALYLCASSLTQFTDTQYFGPGTRLTVL.

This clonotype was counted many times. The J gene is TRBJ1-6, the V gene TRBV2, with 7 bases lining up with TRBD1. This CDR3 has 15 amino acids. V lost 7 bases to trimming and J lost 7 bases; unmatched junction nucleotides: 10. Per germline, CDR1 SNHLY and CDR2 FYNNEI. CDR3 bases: TGTGCCAGCATAGACACCGGGACAGAAAATTCACCCCTCCACTTT. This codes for CASIDTGTENSPLHF.

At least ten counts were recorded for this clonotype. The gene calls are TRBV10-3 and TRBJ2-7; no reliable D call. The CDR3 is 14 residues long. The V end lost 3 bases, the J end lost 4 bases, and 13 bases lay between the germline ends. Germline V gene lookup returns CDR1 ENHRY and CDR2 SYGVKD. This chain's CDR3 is CAISDWTRTYEQYF. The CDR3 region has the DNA TGTGCCATCAGTGACTGGACCCGTACTTACGAGCAGTACTTC.